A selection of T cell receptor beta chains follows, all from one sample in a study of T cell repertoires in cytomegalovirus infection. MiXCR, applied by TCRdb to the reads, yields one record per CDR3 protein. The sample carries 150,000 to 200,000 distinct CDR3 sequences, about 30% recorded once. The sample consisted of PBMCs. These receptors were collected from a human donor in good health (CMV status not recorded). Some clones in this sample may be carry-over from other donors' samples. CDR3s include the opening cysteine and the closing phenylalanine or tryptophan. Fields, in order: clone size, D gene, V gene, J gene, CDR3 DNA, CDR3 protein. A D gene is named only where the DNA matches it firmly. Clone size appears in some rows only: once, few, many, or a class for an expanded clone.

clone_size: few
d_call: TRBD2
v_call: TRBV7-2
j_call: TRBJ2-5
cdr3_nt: TGTGCCAGCAGCTTAGGAGCGGGGGGTGGGGAGACCCAGTACTTC
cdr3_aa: CASSLGAGGGETQYF

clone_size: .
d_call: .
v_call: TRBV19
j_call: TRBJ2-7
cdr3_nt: TGTGCCAGTAGCACCATCAACGAGCAGTACTTC
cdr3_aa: CASSTINEQYF

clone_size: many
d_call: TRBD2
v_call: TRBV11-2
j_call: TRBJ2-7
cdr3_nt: TGTGCCAGCAGCTTAGTTAGCGGGGGGTCTTACTCCTACGAGCAGTACTTC
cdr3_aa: CASSLVSGGSYSYEQYF

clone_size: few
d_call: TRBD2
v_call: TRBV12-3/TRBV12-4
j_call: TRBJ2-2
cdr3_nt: TGTGCCAGCAGTTCGGGCGGGGGGGACGGCGGGGAGCTGTTTTTT
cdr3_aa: CASSSGGGDGGELFF

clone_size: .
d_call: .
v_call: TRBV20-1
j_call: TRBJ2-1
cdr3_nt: TGCAGTGCTAGAGCTATTGGGATCCCCCGGGATGAGCAGTTCTTC
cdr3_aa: CSARAIGIPRDEQFF

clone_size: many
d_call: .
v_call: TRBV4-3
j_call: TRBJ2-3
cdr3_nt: TGCGCCAGCAGCCAAGAACTAAGCGAAGATACGCAGTATTTT
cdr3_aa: CASSQELSEDTQYF

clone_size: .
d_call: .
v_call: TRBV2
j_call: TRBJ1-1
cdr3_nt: TGTGCCAGCAGTCCCAGTGGGGGGATCGAAGCTTTCTTT
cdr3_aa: CASSPSGGIEAFF

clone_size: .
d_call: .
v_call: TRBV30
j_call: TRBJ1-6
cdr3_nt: TGTGCCTGGAGTGTATTTGTACCCGACAGTCTCGAGTCACCCCTCCACTTT
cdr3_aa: CAWSVFVPDSLESPLHF

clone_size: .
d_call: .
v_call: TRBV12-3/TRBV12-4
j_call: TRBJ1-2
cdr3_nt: TGTGCCAGCAATTCCCGCGGGAGGGCCACCCAGTACACCTTC
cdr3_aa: CASNSRGRATQYTF

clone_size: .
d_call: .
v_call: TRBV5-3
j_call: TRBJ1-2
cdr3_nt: TGTGCCAGCAGCTTATCCTCGAACTATGGCTACACCTTC
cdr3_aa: CASSLSSNYGYTF

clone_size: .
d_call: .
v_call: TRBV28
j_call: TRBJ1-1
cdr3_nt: TGTGCCAGCAGTTTAAGAGAGACAGCGAACACTGAAGCTTTCTTT
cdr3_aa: CASSLRETANTEAFF

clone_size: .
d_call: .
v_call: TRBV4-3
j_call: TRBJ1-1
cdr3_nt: TGCGCCAGCAGCCAAGAAAGGTACGGGGACATCGAGACTGAAGCTTTCTTT
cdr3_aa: CASSQERYGDIETEAFF

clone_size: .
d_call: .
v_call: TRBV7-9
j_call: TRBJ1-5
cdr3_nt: TGTGCCAGCAGCTTAGGCGACGACATAATCAATCAGCCCCAGCATTTT
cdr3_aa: CASSLGDDIINQPQHF